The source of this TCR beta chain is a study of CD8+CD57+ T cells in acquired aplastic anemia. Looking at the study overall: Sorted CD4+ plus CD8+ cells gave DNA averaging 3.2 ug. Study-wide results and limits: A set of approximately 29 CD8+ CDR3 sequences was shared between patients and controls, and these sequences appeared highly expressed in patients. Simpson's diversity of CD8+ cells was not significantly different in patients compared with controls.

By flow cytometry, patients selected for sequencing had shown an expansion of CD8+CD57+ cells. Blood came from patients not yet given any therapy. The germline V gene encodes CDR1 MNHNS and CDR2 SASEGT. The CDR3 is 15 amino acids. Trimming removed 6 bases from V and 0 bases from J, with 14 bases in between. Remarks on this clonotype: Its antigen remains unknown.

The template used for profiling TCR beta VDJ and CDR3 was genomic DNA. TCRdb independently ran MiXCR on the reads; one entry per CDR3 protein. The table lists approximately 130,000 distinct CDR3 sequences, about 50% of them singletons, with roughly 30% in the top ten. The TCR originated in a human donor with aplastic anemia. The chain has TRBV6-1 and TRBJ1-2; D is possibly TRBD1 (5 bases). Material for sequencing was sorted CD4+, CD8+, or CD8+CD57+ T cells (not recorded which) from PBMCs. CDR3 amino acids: CASSRTPQANYGYTF. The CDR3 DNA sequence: TGTGCCAGCAGCAGGACACCCCAAGCTAACTATGGCTACACCTTC.